This T cell receptor (beta chain) derives from a study of shared clonotypes between healthy human individuals. Points from the study as a whole: As a rule, naive subsets had a larger estimated richness than memory subsets. Sharing across a few donors was seen in about 5% of naive CD4 clonotypes.

The germline CDR1 and CDR2 sequences are SGHTA and FQGTGA. The CDR3 has 14 residues. V was pared by 5 bases and J by 5 bases, with 15 bases between. It was at deep level that the assay was run. The protocol was immunoSEQ multiplex PCR, while the TCRdb copy is restricted to in-frame clones and leaves out a portion. This sample has around 980,000 clones, with about 80% found just once. This clone was counted a single time. The antigen remains undetermined. The clonotype originates from a man between 18 and 35 years old in good health. Some clones in this sample may be carry-over from other donors' samples. Material for sequencing was memory CD4+ T cells from PBMCs. Described subset: CD45RA-negative fraction. The chain is built from TRBV7-3 and TRBJ2-5; D is uncertain. CDR3 protein: CASSPRAHGETQYF. In DNA, the CDR3 is TGTGCCAGCAGCCCACGGGCCCACGGGGAGACCCAGTACTTC. Full variable domain (missing parts from reference TRBV7-3 and TRBJ2-5): GAGVSQTPSNKVTEKGKYVELRCDPISGHTALYWYRQSLGQGPEFLIYFQGTGAADDSGLPNDRFFAVRPEGSVSTLKIQRTERGDSAVYLCASSPRAHGETQYFGPGTRLLVL.